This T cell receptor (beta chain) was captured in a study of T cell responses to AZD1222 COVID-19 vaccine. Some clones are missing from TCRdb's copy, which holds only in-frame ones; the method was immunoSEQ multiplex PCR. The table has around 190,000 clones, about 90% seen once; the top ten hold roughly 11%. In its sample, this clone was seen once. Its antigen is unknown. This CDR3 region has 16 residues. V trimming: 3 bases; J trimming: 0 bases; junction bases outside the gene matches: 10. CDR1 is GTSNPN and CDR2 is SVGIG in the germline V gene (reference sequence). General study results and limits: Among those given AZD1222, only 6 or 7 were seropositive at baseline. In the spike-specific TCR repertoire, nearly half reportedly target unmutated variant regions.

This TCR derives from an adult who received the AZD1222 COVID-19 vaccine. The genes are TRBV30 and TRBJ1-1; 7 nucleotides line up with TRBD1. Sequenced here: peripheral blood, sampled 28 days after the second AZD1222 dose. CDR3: CAWRELAGQLNTEAFF. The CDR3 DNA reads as TGTGCCTGGAGAGAGTTGGCGGGACAGCTGAACACTGAAGCTTTCTTT.